The subject of this entry is one T cell receptor beta chain. As yet, its antigen is unknown. This sample stems from a study of molecular identifiers for immune sequencing clone quantification. Findings and caveats of the study: Highly expanded clone sizes could end up underestimated if a barcode were shared by identical TCR molecules.

V was pared by 0 bases and J by 2 bases, with 11 bases between. The CDR3 loop spans 16 amino acids. Germline V lookup: CDR1 MNHEY, CDR2 SVGAGI. When naive CD8 T cells were sorted, they were gated as CD8+CD4-CCR7+CD45RA+. TCRdb called the PCR reads again in MiXCR, with one record for every CDR3 protein. This sample has hundreds of thousands of distinct CDR3 sequences, with 15% to 20% found just once. Sequenced material: naive CD8+ T cells from blood, with Jurkat cell RNA spiked in. Subset of the sample: FACS-sorted CD8+CD4-CCR7+CD45RA+ naive T cells. The chain combines TRBV6-5 with TRBJ1-3; no clear D. The source of this sequence is a human donor in good health. Some libraries in this study had Jurkat cell RNA spiked in. The CDR3 loop is CASSYSKGRTGNTIYF. CDR3 nucleotides: TGTGCCAGCAGTTACTCGAAGGGCAGGACTGGAAACACCATATATTTT.